The source of this TCR beta chain is a study of T cell responses to AZD1222 COVID-19 vaccine. Germline V gene data show CDR1 as MGHDK and CDR2 as SYGVNS. The V end was cut by 1 base, the J end by 8 bases, with 9 bases between. The CDR3 runs to 13 residues. TCRdb's table, derived via immunoSEQ multiplex PCR, lists solely in-frame clones and lacks some. The sample yields over 100,000 clones, over 90% seen once. Study outcomes and limitations: The reported proportion of spike-specific TCRs targeting unmutated variant regions was nearly half. Clonal diversity was possibly underestimated, and the donors were mostly white British, with more females. Samples come after the peak T cell response, not at day 14.

About this clone: Its antigen remains unknown.

Here the sequenced sample was peripheral blood, taken on day 0 of AZD1222 vaccination. The gene calls are TRBV25-1 and TRBJ2-1, with unresolved D. This clonotype was sampled from an adult in good health. In nucleotides, the CDR3 is TGTGCCAGCAGTGAATTGAGTACCTATGAGCAGTTCTTC. Residues: CASSELSTYEQFF.